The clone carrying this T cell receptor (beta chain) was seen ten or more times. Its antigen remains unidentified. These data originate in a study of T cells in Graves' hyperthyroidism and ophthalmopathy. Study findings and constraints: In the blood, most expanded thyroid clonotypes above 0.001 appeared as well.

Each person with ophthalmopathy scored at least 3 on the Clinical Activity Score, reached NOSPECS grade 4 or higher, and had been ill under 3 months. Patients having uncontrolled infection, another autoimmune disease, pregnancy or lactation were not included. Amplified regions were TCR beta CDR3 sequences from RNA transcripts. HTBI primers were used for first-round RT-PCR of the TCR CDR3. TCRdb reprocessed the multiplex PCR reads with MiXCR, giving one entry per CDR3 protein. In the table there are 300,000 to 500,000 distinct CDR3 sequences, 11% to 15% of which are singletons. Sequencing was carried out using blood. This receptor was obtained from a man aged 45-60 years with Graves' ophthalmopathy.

CDR3 protein: CSALPPREYTDTQYF. The DNA for the CDR3 is TGCAGTGCGCTGCCTCCGCGGGAGTACACAGATACGCAGTATTTT. This sequence joins TRBV20-1 and TRBJ2-3; TRBD2 agrees at 7 bases. Trimming at V came to 6 bases and at J to 2 bases, leaving 11 bases not matched to a gene. Germline values: CDR1 DFQATT, CDR2 SNEGSKA (reference sequence). The CDR3 length is 15 residues.